A single count supports the clone carrying this T cell receptor beta chain. These data are taken from a study of T cells in localized non-small cell lung cancer. Germline V gives CDR1 MGHRA, CDR2 YSYEKL. V was shortened by 7 bases and J by 3 bases, with 19 bases between the two germline ends. The CDR3 has 15 amino acids. Assay: immunoSEQ multiplex PCR; the TCRdb copy retains only in-frame clones and omits some. The sample has roughly 38,000 clones; over 70% are singletons. The gene calls are TRBV4-1 and TRBJ2-7, with TRBD2 as a possible D gene (5 bases). The receptor comes from a male donor at least 60 years old with stage III squamous cell lung carcinoma. The specimen was peripheral blood, collected before any cancer treatment. CDR3 region: CASTPQGEGVYEQYF. For the CDR3, the DNA is TGCGCCAGCACCCCGCAAGGTGAGGGAGTCTACGAGCAGTACTTC.